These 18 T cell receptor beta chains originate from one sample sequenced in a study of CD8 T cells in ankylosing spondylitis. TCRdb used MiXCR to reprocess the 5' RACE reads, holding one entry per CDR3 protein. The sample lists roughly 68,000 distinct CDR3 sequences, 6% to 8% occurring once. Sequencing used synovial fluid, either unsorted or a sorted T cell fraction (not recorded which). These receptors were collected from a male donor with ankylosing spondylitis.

CDR3 sequence reads: CASSLSRDYEQYF. The CDR3 region has the DNA TGTGCCAGCAGCTTATCTCGGGACTACGAGCAGTACTTC. The V call is TRBV7-2, the J call TRBJ2-7; tentatively, D is TRBD2 (5 bases). The CDR3 spans 13 residues. Trimming cost V 2 bases and J 3 bases, with 8 bases left between them. Looked up from germline, CDR1 is SGHTA and CDR2 is FQGNSA.

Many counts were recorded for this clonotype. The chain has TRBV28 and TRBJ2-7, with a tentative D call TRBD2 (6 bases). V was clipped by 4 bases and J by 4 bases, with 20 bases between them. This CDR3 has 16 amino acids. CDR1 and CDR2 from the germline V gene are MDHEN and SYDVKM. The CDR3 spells CASSSPGDRTSYEQYF. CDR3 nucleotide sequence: TGTGCCAGCAGTTCTCCGGGGGACCGTACCTCTTACGAGCAGTACTTC.

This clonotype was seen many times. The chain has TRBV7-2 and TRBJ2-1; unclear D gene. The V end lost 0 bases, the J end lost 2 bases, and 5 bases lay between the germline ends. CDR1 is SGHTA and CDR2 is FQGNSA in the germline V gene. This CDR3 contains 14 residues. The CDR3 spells CASSLAGTYNEQFF. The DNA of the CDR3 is TGTGCCAGCAGCTTAGCGGGAACCTACAATGAGCAGTTCTTC.

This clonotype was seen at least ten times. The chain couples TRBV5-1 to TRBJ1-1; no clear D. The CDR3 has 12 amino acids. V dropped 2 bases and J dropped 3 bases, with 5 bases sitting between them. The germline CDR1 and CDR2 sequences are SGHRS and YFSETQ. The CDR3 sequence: CASSLRDTEAFF. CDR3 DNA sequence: TGCGCCAGCAGCTTAAGGGACACTGAAGCTTTCTTT.

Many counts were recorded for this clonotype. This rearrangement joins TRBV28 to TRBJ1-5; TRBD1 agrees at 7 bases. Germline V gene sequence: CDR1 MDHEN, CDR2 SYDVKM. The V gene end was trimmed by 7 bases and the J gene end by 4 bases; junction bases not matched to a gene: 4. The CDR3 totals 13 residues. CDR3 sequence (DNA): TGTGCCAGCACTGACAGGGTTAATCAGCCCCAGCATTTT. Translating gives CASTDRVNQPQHF.

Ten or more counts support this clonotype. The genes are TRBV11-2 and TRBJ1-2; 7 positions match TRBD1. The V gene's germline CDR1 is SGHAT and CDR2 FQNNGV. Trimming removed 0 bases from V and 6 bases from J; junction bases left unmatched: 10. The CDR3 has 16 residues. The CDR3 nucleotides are TGTGCCAGCAGCTTAGATCGGACAGGATCCGTAAATGGCTACACCTTC. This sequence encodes CASSLDRTGSVNGYTF.

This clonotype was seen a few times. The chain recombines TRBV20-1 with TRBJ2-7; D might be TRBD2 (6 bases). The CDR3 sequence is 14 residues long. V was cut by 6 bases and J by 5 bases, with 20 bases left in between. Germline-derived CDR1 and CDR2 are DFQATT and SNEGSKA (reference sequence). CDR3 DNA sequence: TGCAGTGCCAGGGACTCCTCCTCTTCCCACGAGCAGTACTTC. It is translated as CSARDSSSSHEQYF.

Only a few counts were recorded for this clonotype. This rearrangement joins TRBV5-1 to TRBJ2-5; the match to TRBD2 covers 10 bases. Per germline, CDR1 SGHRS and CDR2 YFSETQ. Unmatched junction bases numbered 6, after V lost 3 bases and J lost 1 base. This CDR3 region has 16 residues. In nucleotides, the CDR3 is TGCGCCAGCAGCTCCTCGGGACTAGCGACCCAAGAGACCCAGTACTTC. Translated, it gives CASSSSGLATQETQYF.

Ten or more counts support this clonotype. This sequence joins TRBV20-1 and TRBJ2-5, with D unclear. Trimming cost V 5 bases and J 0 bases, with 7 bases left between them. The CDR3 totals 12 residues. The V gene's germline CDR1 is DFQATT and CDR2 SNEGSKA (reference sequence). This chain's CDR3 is CSAHRDQETQYF. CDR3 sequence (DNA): TGCAGTGCTCACCGGGACCAAGAGACCCAGTACTTC.

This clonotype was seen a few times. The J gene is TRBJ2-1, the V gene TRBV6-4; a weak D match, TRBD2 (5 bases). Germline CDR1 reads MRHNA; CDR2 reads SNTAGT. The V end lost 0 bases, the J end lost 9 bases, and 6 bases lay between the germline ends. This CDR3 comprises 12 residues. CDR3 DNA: TGTGCCAGCAGTGACTCCGGGGTTGAGCAGTTCTTC. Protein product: CASSDSGVEQFF.

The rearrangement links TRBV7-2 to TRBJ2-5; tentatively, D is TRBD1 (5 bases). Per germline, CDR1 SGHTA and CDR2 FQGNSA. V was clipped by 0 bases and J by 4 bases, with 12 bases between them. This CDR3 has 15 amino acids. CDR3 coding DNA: TGTGCCAGCAGCTTAGCTGCAGGGTTGGTAGAGACCCAGTACTTC. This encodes CASSLAAGLVETQYF.

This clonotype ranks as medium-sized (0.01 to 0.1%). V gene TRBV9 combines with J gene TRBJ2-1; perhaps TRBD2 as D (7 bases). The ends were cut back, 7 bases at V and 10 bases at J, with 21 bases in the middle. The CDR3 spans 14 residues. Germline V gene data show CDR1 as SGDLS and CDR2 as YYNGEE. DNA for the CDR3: TGTGCCAGCGGAGGGGGGGAGGGCGATTCGGAGCAGTTCTTC. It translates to CASGGGEGDSEQFF.

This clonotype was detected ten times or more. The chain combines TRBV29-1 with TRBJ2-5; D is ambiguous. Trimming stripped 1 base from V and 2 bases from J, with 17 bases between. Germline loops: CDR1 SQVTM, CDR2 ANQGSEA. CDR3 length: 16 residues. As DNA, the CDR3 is TGCAGCGTTGAAGGCCTTGCGGCCCTGGGACAAGAGACCCAGTACTTC. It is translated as CSVEGLAALGQETQYF. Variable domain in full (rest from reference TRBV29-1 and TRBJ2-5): SAVISQKPSRDICQRGTSLTIQCQVDSQVTMMFWYRQQPGQSLTLIATANQGSEATYESGFVIDKFPISRPNLTFSTLTVSNMSPEDSSIYLCSVEGLAALGQETQYFGPGTRLLVL.

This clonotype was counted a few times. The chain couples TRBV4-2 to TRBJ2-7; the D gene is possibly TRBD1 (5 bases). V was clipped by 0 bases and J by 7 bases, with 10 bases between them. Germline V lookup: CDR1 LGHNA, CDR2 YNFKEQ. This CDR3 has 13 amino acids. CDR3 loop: CASSQDLGREQYF. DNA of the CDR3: TGTGCCAGCAGCCAAGATTTGGGGCGAGAGCAGTACTTC.

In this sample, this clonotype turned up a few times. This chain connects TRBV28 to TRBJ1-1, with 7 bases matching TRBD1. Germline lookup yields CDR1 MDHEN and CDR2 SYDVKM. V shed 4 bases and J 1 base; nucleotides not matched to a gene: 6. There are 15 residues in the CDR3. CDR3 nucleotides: TGTGCCAGCAGTTCATGGACAGGTCCGAACACTGAAGCTTTCTTT. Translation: CASSSWTGPNTEAFF.

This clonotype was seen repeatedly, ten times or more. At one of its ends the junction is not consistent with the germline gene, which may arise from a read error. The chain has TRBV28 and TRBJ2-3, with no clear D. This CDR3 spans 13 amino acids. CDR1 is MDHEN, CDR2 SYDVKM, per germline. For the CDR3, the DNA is TGTGCCAGCAGTTCCGTCTTACCGGTTATAGTGCATTTT. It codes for CASSSVLPVIVHF.

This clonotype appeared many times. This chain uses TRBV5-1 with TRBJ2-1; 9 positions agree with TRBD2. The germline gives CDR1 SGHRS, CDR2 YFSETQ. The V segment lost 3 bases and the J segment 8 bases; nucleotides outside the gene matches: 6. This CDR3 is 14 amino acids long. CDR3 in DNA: TGCGCCAGCAGCTCCGGGACTAGCATCGATGAGCAGTTCTTC. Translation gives CASSSGTSIDEQFF. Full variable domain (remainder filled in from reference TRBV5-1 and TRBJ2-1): KAGVTQTPRYLIKTRGQQVTLSCSPISGHRSVSWYQQTPGQGLQFLFEYFSETQRNKGNFPGRFSGRQFSNSRSEMNVSTLELGDSALYLCASSSGTSIDEQFFGPGTRLTVL.

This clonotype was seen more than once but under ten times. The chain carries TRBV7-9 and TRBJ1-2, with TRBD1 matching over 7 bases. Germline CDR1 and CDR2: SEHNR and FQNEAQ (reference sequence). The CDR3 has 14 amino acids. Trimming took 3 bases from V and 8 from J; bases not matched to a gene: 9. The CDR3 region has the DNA TGTGCCAGCAGCTTGGCACAGGGGACGAGCGGCTACACCTTC. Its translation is CASSLAQGTSGYTF.